The clone carrying this T cell receptor beta chain was detected ten times or more. The antigen remains unidentified. Preparation of the TCRbeta library was carried out with unique molecular identifiers. TCRdb reprocessed the PCR reads with MiXCR, giving one entry per CDR3 protein. The sample gives more than 85,000 distinct CDR3 sequences, approximately 5.4% of which show up once; around 5.6% is in the top ten. This entry is derived from a study of T-cell reconstitution after alpha-beta-depleted transplantation in children. General study findings and limits: The main origin of T-cell counts and diversity one year after transplant was newly produced T cells. Elevated TCRbeta diversity at day 60 was traced, in some patients, to surviving recipient T cells and thymic progenitors. Where alpha-beta T cells came from about two months after transplant was reportedly several hundred expanded graft clones.

The germline V gene has CDR1 MDHEN and CDR2 SYDVKM. V shed 7 bases and J shed 2 bases, with 9 bases lying between them. The CDR3 length is 13 residues. This specimen consisted of PBMCs, mostly from graft donor cells, obtained 60 days after TCRalphabeta/CD19-depleted stem cell transplant. The receptor was isolated from a female patient between 2 and 10 years old who had a stem cell transplant for Fanconi anemia, so the T cells may come from the graft donor. This chain uses TRBV28 with TRBJ1-5; D is unclear. CDR3 protein: CASNSWGNQPQHF. In nucleotides, the CDR3 is TGTGCCAGCAACTCATGGGGCAATCAGCCCCAGCATTTT. Combining the CDR3 with reference TRBV28 and TRBJ1-5 gives the whole variable domain DVKVTQSSRYLVKRTGEKVFLECVQDMDHENMFWYRQDPGLGLRLIYFSYDVKMKEKGDIPEGYSVSREKKERFSLILESASTNQTSMYLCASNSWGNQPQHFGDGTRLSIL.